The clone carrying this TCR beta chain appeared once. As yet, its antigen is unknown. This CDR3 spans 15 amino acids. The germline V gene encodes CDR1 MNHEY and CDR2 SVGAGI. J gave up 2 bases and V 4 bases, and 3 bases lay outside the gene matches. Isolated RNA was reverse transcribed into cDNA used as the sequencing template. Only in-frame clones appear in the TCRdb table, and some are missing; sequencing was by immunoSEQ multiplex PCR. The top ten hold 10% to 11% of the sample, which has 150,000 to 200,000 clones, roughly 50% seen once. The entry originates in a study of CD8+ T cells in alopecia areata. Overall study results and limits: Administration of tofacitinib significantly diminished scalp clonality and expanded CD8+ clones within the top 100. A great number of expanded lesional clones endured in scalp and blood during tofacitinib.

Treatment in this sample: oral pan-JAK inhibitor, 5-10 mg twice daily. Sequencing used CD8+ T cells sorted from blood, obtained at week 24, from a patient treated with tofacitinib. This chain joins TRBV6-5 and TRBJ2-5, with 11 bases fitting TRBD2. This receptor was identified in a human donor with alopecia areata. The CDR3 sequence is CASSSSGGPQETQYF. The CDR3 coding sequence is TGTGCCAGCAGTTCTAGCGGGGGGCCACAAGAGACCCAGTACTTC.